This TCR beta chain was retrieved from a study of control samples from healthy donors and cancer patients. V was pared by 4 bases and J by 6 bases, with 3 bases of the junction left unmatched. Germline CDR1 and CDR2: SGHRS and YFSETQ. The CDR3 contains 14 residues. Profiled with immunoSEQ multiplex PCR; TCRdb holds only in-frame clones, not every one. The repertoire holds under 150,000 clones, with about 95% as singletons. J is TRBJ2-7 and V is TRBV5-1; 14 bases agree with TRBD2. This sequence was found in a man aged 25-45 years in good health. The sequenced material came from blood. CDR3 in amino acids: CASSLGLAGGEQYF. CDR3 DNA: TGCGCCAGCAGCCTAGGACTAGCGGGGGGCGAGCAGTACTTC.